This T cell receptor beta chain was identified in a study of cytotoxic CD8 clonotypes in ibrutinib-treated CLL. Study-level background: The cohort had around 10 relapsed/refractory and some 14 treatment-naive patients, 17 to 18 IGHV unmutated. Response samples were taken after a median of approximately 13 months on treatment, range 6 to 36.

Produced via immunoSEQ multiplex PCR; TCRdb's table is partial and in-frame only. The data contain 200,000 to 250,000 clones, 75% to 80% of them singletons. Broader study findings: Clonotypes that were public were uncommon, and they contracted or stayed stable on treatment.

Cryopreserved PBMCs yielded approximately 1.9 micrograms of genomic DNA for TCR beta libraries. A remark on this clone: The antigen remains unidentified.

Germline V CDR1 and CDR2: PRHDT, FYEKMQ (reference sequence). Trimming cost V 4 bases and J 6 bases, with 6 bases left between them. The CDR3 length is 12 residues. This chain joins TRBV13 and TRBJ2-2, with TRBD1 as a possible D gene (6 bases). This TCR derives from a human donor with chronic lymphocytic leukemia. Sequences were derived from PBMCs, sampled after 12 months of ibrutinib treatment. The CDR3 reads CASSWGPGELFF. The CDR3 coding sequence is TGTGCCAGCAGCTGGGGGCCCGGGGAGCTGTTTTTT. Filled out from reference TRBV13 and TRBJ2-2, the complete variable domain reads AAGVIQSPRHLIKEKRETATLKCYPIPRHDTVYWYQQGPGQDPQFLISFYEKMQSDKGSIPDRFSAQQFSDYHSELNMSSLELGDSALYFCASSWGPGELFFGEGSRLTVL.